This T cell receptor (beta chain) was recorded in a study of early T cells in non-severe SARS-CoV-2 infection. In the study overall: Bulk RNA from unsorted whole blood was sequenced; chains were unpaired.

Study conclusions and caveats: There was a bias toward anti-spike CD8 responses in VDJdb matching, which missed private and CD4 specificities.

For this clonotype: Its target is not known.

Losses at the gene ends were 5 bases for V and 7 bases for J; bases not matched to a gene: 10. This CDR3 has 14 residues. In germline, CDR1 is DFQATT, CDR2 SNEGSKA (reference sequence). The TCR library protocol was used to attach unique molecular identifiers. These identifiers were attached to individual cDNA molecules. TCRdb re-called the 5' RACE reads with MiXCR, one entry per CDR3 protein. The sample lists about 42,000 distinct CDR3 sequences; 7% to 7.5% were seen once. Sequences were obtained from whole blood. The gene calls are TRBV20-1 and TRBJ2-4, with TRBD1 identical over 8 bases. The source of this sequence is an adult who was a healthcare worker with PCR-confirmed SARS-CoV-2 infection or an uninfected control (not recorded which). The CDR3 reads CSAAGRDRTNIQYF. The CDR3 DNA follows: TGCAGTGCTGCCGGCCGGGACAGGACGAACATTCAGTACTTC.